A selection of T cell receptor beta chains follows, all from one sample in a study of blood T cell repertoires in COVID-19. Repertoires were generated with immunoSEQ multiplex PCR, while TCRdb's copy carries only in-frame clones and drops some. The repertoire holds about 98,000 clones, with roughly four fifths as singletons. What was sequenced was peripheral blood. The receptors derive from a man between 60 and 70 years old with acute or convalescent COVID-19. Both conserved end residues are part of each CDR3. Fields, in order: clone size, D gene, J gene, V gene, CDR3 DNA, CDR3 protein. The D gene is left open where the match is weak. Rows may omit the clone size; those that give it use once, few, many or a size class.

>-|TRBD2|TRBJ2-3|TRBV6-5
TGTGCCAGCGAGCGGGGGGGGAGCACAGATACGCAGTATTTT
CASERGGSTDTQYF
>-|-|TRBJ1-2|TRBV14
TGTGCCAGCAGCCCCCACTCGTATGGCTACACCTTC
CASSPHSYGYTF
>-|-|TRBJ1-2|TRBV5-4
TGTGCCAGCAGCTTGGTAGGGGTCCATGGCTACACCTTC
CASSLVGVHGYTF
>-|-|TRBJ1-1|TRBV3-1/TRBV3-2
TGTGCAGCATCCCAGGGGCTGAACACTGAAGCTTTCTTT
CAASQGLNTEAFF
>-|-|TRBJ1-6|TRBV27
TGTGCCAGCAGGGGCAGGGGCGGTGATTTATCCCTCCACTTT
CASRGRGGDLSLHF
>-|TRBD2|TRBJ2-1|TRBV18
TGTGCCAGCTCATCCGGGCAGCGGGGGCCTTACAATGAGCAGTTCTTC
CASSSGQRGPYNEQFF
>-|TRBD2|TRBJ2-1|TRBV19
TGTGCCAGTATGGGGCCGGGACTAGCGGGAGAAACCGCCTACAATGAGCAGTTCTTC
CASMGPGLAGETAYNEQFF
>-|-|TRBJ2-3|TRBV18
TGTGCCAGCTCACTCTACCGAGATGCGGATACGCAGTATTTT
CASSLYRDADTQYF
>once|-|TRBJ2-5|TRBV6-6
TGTGCCAGCAACGCGAAACTAGCTTCCCAAGAGACCCAGTACTTC
CASNAKLASQETQYF
>-|TRBD2|TRBJ2-1|TRBV6-5
TGTGCCAGCAGTCCTAGCGGTAATGAGCAGTTCTTC
CASSPSGNEQFF
>once|TRBD1|TRBJ1-2|TRBV4-2
TGTGCCAGCAGCCAAGACCGGGACAGGGGGCCTGGCTACACCTTC
CASSQDRDRGPGYTF
>-|TRBD2|TRBJ2-3|TRBV6-1
TGTGCCAGCAGTGAAGTAGCGGGGTTCACAGATACGCAGTATTTT
CASSEVAGFTDTQYF
>-|TRBD2|TRBJ2-1|TRBV4-3
TGCGCCAGCAGCCAAGATCCTAGCGGGAGTGAGCAGTTCTTC
CASSQDPSGSEQFF
>-|TRBD2|TRBJ2-1|TRBV6-2/TRBV6-3
TGTGCCAGCAGTCCCGGGACTAGCGGGAGGTGGAATGAGCAGTTCTTC
CASSPGTSGRWNEQFF
>-|-|TRBJ2-6|TRBV19
TGTGCCAGTAAGAGGGCCCAATCTGGGGCCAACGTCCTGACTTTC
CASKRAQSGANVLTF
>-|TRBD1|TRBJ1-4|TRBV9
TGTGCCAGCAGCCCCAACCAAACAGGGGGCGGAGAAAAACTGTTTTTT
CASSPNQTGGGEKLFF
>-|-|TRBJ2-2|TRBV5-1
TGCGCCAGCAAGAGTCAGGACACCGGGGAGCTGTTTTTT
CASKSQDTGELFF
>-|-|TRBJ2-5|TRBV5-4
TGTGCCAGCAGCTTGGGAGACAGGCCCGGAGAGACCCAGTACTTC
CASSLGDRPGETQYF
>-|TRBD1|TRBJ1-2|TRBV18
TGTGCCAGCTCACGTTTGACAGGGGACTATGGCTACACCTTC
CASSRLTGDYGYTF
>few|-|TRBJ2-5|TRBV7-2
TGTGCCAGCACCAATACACCGTTCCAAGAGACCCAGTACTTC
CASTNTPFQETQYF
>-|TRBD2|TRBJ2-1|TRBV10-1
TGCGCCAGCAGTGAAAAGCGGGAGATCTACAATGAGCAGTTCTTC
CASSEKREIYNEQFF
>once|-|TRBJ2-3|TRBV5-1
TGCGCCAGCGGGACTGGTTACACAGATACGCAGTATTTT
CASGTGYTDTQYF
>-|-|TRBJ1-4|TRBV15
TGTGCCACCAGCAGAGATCGTGCAACTAATGAAAAACTGTTTTTT
CATSRDRATNEKLFF
>-|-|TRBJ2-1|TRBV4-3
TGCGCCAGCAGCCAAGATACGAGCGGAGGGAATGAGCAGTTCTTC
CASSQDTSGGNEQFF
>-|TRBD2|TRBJ2-1|TRBV28
TGTGCCAGCAGGCCAAGCGGGAGGGCCGATTCCTACAATGAGCAGTTCTTC
CASRPSGRADSYNEQFF
>-|-|TRBJ1-4|TRBV19
TGTGCCACCAGCCCGGGAACGGACCAAAATGAAAAACTGTTTTTT
CATSPGTDQNEKLFF
>once|TRBD2|TRBJ2-1|TRBV7-9
TGTGCCAGCAGCCCGCAGTTGGGACTAGCGGGAGCTGGTGAGCAGTTCTTC
CASSPQLGLAGAGEQFF
>-|TRBD1|TRBJ1-6|TRBV4-3
TGCGCCAGCAGCCGATATGGACAGGGTTCAGATTCACCCCTCCACTTT
CASSRYGQGSDSPLHF
>-|TRBD1|TRBJ1-1|TRBV19
TGTGCCAGTAGACAGGGGGCTTCTGAGGCTTTCTTT
CASRQGASEAFF
>-|TRBD2|TRBJ2-1|TRBV3-1/TRBV3-2
TGTGCCAGCAGCCATAGCAGCGGGGGGAATGAGCAGTTCTTC
CASSHSSGGNEQFF
>-|-|TRBJ1-1|TRBV4-3
TGCGCCAGCAGCCAGAGTGCGGCACGGCTGAACACTGAAGCTTTCTTT
CASSQSAARLNTEAFF
>-|TRBD2|TRBJ2-1|TRBV6-6
TGTGCCAGCAGCGGTGGACTAGCGGGTTACAATGAGCAGTTCTTC
CASSGGLAGYNEQFF
>-|TRBD1|TRBJ1-3|TRBV4-3
TGCGCCAGCAGCCAAGAAACGACAGGGGCTTCCTCGCCTGGAAACACCATATATTTT
CASSQETTGASSPGNTIYF
>-|-|TRBJ1-1|TRBV11-3
TGTGCCAGCAGTATGAAGGGGCGTTTTGAAGCTTTCTTT
CASSMKGRFEAFF
>-|-|TRBJ2-3|TRBV7-2
TGTGCCAGCAGCTTCAAAAAGCGGGATACGCAGTATTTT
CASSFKKRDTQYF
>-|TRBD1|TRBJ1-3|TRBV7-6
TGTGCCAGCAGCTTCGGACAGGGCTCTGGAAACACCATATATTTT
CASSFGQGSGNTIYF
>medium-sized|TRBD1|TRBJ1-2|TRBV4-1
TGCGCCAGCAGCCAAGATCCCGGGACAGGGAATGGCTACACCTTC
CASSQDPGTGNGYTF
>-|-|TRBJ1-4|TRBV30
TGTGCCTGGAGTCTCTCCAGGACAGCTAATGAAAAACTGTTTTTT
CAWSLSRTANEKLFF
>-|TRBD2|TRBJ2-3|TRBV11-3
TGTGCCAGCAGCCCCTCAAGACTAGCGGGAGATACGCAGTATTTT
CASSPSRLAGDTQYF
>-|-|TRBJ2-2|TRBV25-1
TGTGCCAGCAGTCCAACGGGACTCCTCACCGGGGAGCTGTTTTTT
CASSPTGLLTGELFF
>-|TRBD1|TRBJ2-7|TRBV5-1
TGCGCCAGCAGCTGGGGACAGGGACGAGAAGGACACTCCTACGAGCAGTACTTC
CASSWGQGREGHSYEQYF
>-|TRBD1|TRBJ2-7|TRBV3-1/TRBV3-2
TGTGCCAGCAGCCCCGGGACAGGGTACGAGCAGTACTTC
CASSPGTGYEQYF
>-|-|TRBJ2-3|TRBV9
TGTGCCAGCAGCGTAGGCGGGACGGCAGATACGCAGTATTTT
CASSVGGTADTQYF
>-|TRBD1|TRBJ1-1|TRBV6-5
TGTGCCAGCAGCCTGAGACAGGGGACTGAAGCTTTCTTT
CASSLRQGTEAFF
>-|-|TRBJ1-4|TRBV15
TGTGCCACCAGCAGAGATCTCTACGGGGAAAAACTGTTTTTT
CATSRDLYGEKLFF
>-|TRBD2|TRBJ2-7|TRBV2
TGTGCCAGCGGCTGGAAGCGGGGCCACGAGCAGTACTTC
CASGWKRGHEQYF
>-|-|TRBJ2-1|TRBV4-1
TGCGCCAGCAGCCAACTCAGTAATCCCTACAATGAGCAGTTCTTC
CASSQLSNPYNEQFF
>-|TRBD1|TRBJ2-3|TRBV9
TGTGCCAGCAGCCCAGGGACAGGTGGCACAGATACGCAGTATTTT
CASSPGTGGTDTQYF
>-|-|TRBJ2-1|TRBV7-3
TGTGCCAGCAGCTTAGGGACTGACCAACCTGGGGGCAATGAGCAGTTCTTC
CASSLGTDQPGGNEQFF
>-|TRBD2|TRBJ2-1|TRBV7-9
TGTGCCAGCAGCTTAAGGCTAGCGGGGACCAATGAGCAGTTCTTC
CASSLRLAGTNEQFF
>-|TRBD1|TRBJ1-1|TRBV6-1
TGTGCCAGCAGTGGGAAGGGGGCCGGGGTGAACACTGAAGCTTTCTTT
CASSGKGAGVNTEAFF
>-|-|TRBJ1-2|TRBV4-1
TGCGCCAGCAGCCAAGGGCTGCAGGGGAGCTATGGCTACACCTTC
CASSQGLQGSYGYTF
>-|-|TRBJ2-3|TRBV4-1
TGCGCCAGCAGCCTTCGGACAAAAGATACGCAGTATTTT
CASSLRTKDTQYF
>medium-sized|TRBD1|TRBJ1-1|TRBV7-9
TGTGCCAGCAGCTTTAACAGGGGTACTGAAGCTTTCTTT
CASSFNRGTEAFF
>few|-|TRBJ1-2|TRBV10-3
TGTGCCATCAGTGAGTTTCAAGAGGGCTATGGCTACACCTTC
CAISEFQEGYGYTF